Listed below are T cell receptor beta chains from one sample, sequenced in a study of TIL therapy for anti-PD-1-resistant metastatic lung cancer. Sequenced by immunoSEQ multiplex PCR; TCRdb stores in-frame clones only, minus some. This table has 25,000 to 35,000 clones, about 80% appearing once. This specimen was blood, taken at baseline. The receptors were sampled from a woman between 30 and 79 years old with non-small cell lung cancer. Each CDR3 is given with its conserved first and last residue. Each record gives: clone size, V gene, J gene, D gene, CDR3 protein, CDR3 DNA. A D gene is named only where the DNA matches it firmly. Part of the rows lack a size; the others show once, few, many or a class for expanded clones.

abundance: -
v_gene: TRBV2
j_gene: TRBJ2-1
d_gene: -
CDR3aa: CASSESGQQFF
CDR3nt: TGTGCCAGCAGTGAAAGCGGCCAGCAGTTCTTC

abundance: once
v_gene: TRBV2
j_gene: TRBJ2-7
d_gene: -
CDR3aa: CASSEIEQYF
CDR3nt: TGTGCCAGCAGTGAAATCGAGCAGTACTTC

abundance: few
v_gene: TRBV6-1
j_gene: TRBJ2-4
d_gene: TRBD1
CDR3aa: CASSGGRTGGLKNIQYF
CDR3nt: TGTGCCAGCAGTGGGGGTAGGACAGGGGGCTTAAAAAACATTCAGTACTTC

abundance: -
v_gene: TRBV11-3
j_gene: TRBJ2-3
d_gene: -
CDR3aa: CASSSYNTDTQYF
CDR3nt: TGTGCCAGCAGCTCCTATAACACAGATACGCAGTATTTT

abundance: -
v_gene: TRBV10-2
j_gene: TRBJ2-2
d_gene: TRBD2
CDR3aa: CASTWTSLDTGELFF
CDR3nt: TGCGCCAGCACTTGGACTAGCCTAGACACCGGGGAGCTGTTTTTT

abundance: -
v_gene: TRBV4-1
j_gene: TRBJ1-6
d_gene: TRBD1
CDR3aa: CASSQVGTGTPLHF
CDR3nt: TGCGCCAGCAGCCAAGTGGGGACAGGGACTCCCCTCCACTTT

abundance: -
v_gene: TRBV9
j_gene: TRBJ2-3
d_gene: -
CDR3aa: CASSVVPDTQYF
CDR3nt: TGTGCCAGCAGCGTAGTCCCAGATACGCAGTATTTT

abundance: -
v_gene: TRBV7-6
j_gene: TRBJ2-1
d_gene: TRBD2
CDR3aa: CASSVVGTSGRNEQFF
CDR3nt: TGTGCCAGCAGCGTTGTTGGGACTAGCGGGAGGAATGAGCAGTTCTTC

abundance: -
v_gene: TRBV29-1
j_gene: TRBJ2-1
d_gene: -
CDR3aa: CSVEDLGRSDNEQFF
CDR3nt: TGCAGCGTTGAAGACCTCGGACGCTCGGACAATGAGCAGTTCTTC

abundance: -
v_gene: TRBV7-2
j_gene: TRBJ2-5
d_gene: -
CDR3aa: CASSLVLTSETQYF
CDR3nt: TGTGCCAGCAGCTTGGTTCTCACTTCAGAGACCCAGTACTTC

abundance: -
v_gene: TRBV30
j_gene: TRBJ1-2
d_gene: TRBD1
CDR3aa: CASGQGVNYGYTF
CDR3nt: TGTGCCTCGGGACAGGGGGTAAACTATGGCTACACCTTC

abundance: -
v_gene: TRBV5-5
j_gene: TRBJ2-2
d_gene: -
CDR3aa: CASSLARGINGELFF
CDR3nt: TGTGCCAGCAGCTTGGCCAGAGGGATTAACGGGGAGCTGTTTTTT

abundance: -
v_gene: TRBV6-1
j_gene: TRBJ2-1
d_gene: TRBD2
CDR3aa: CASSEVSGRGQFF
CDR3nt: TGTGCCAGCAGTGAAGTCTCCGGGAGGGGGCAGTTCTTC

abundance: few
v_gene: TRBV4-2
j_gene: TRBJ2-2
d_gene: -
CDR3aa: CASSQESFRFGGTGELFF
CDR3nt: TGTGCCAGCAGCCAAGAAAGTTTCAGGTTCGGTGGCACCGGGGAGCTGTTTTTT

abundance: few
v_gene: TRBV11-3
j_gene: TRBJ2-5
d_gene: -
CDR3aa: CASKSSNDQETQYF
CDR3nt: TGTGCCAGCAAGAGCTCAAATGATCAAGAGACCCAGTACTTC

abundance: -
v_gene: TRBV30
j_gene: TRBJ1-6
d_gene: -
CDR3aa: CARKGGRGSPLHF
CDR3nt: TGTGCACGGAAGGGGGGCCGCGGCTCACCCCTCCACTTT

abundance: -
v_gene: TRBV4-1
j_gene: TRBJ2-7
d_gene: TRBD2
CDR3aa: CASSTDSGRALFEQYF
CDR3nt: TGCGCCAGCAGCACCGATAGCGGGAGGGCCCTCTTTGAACAGTACTTC

abundance: -
v_gene: TRBV11-3
j_gene: TRBJ2-7
d_gene: TRBD2
CDR3aa: CASSLVGTSSYEQYF
CDR3nt: TGTGCCAGCAGCTTAGTCGGGACTAGCAGCTACGAGCAGTACTTC

abundance: few
v_gene: TRBV10-2
j_gene: TRBJ2-3
d_gene: -
CDR3aa: CASSERAGRDTQYF
CDR3nt: TGCGCCAGCAGTGAGCGGGCAGGTCGGGATACGCAGTATTTT

abundance: -
v_gene: TRBV5-1
j_gene: TRBJ2-7
d_gene: -
CDR3aa: CASSFGGIYEQYF
CDR3nt: TGCGCCAGCAGCTTTGGAGGAATTTACGAGCAGTACTTC

abundance: once
v_gene: TRBV5-1
j_gene: TRBJ1-5
d_gene: -
CDR3aa: CASSLEGYSNQPQHF
CDR3nt: TGCGCCAGCAGCTTGGAAGGTTATAGCAATCAGCCCCAGCATTTT

abundance: -
v_gene: TRBV5-6
j_gene: TRBJ2-5
d_gene: TRBD1
CDR3aa: CASSLANRGTFKETQYF
CDR3nt: TGTGCCAGCAGCTTGGCCAACAGGGGGACATTCAAAGAGACCCAGTACTTC

abundance: -
v_gene: TRBV19
j_gene: TRBJ1-1
d_gene: TRBD1
CDR3aa: CASAPRGTGLWGVEAFF
CDR3nt: TGTGCCAGCGCCCCCCGGGGGACAGGGTTGTGGGGGGTTGAAGCTTTCTTT

abundance: -
v_gene: TRBV7-6
j_gene: TRBJ2-5
d_gene: -
CDR3aa: CASSLNEGFLALPYF
CDR3nt: TGTGCCAGCAGCTTAAATGAGGGCTTTCTGGCTCTCCCGTACTTC

abundance: once
v_gene: TRBV19
j_gene: TRBJ2-5
d_gene: TRBD1
CDR3aa: CASSEDRGGQETQYF
CDR3nt: TGTGCCAGTAGCGAAGACAGGGGTGGACAAGAGACCCAGTACTTC

abundance: -
v_gene: TRBV9
j_gene: TRBJ2-1
d_gene: -
CDR3aa: CASSATGEFNEQFF
CDR3nt: TGTGCCAGCAGCGCCACGGGGGAATTTAATGAGCAGTTCTTC

abundance: -
v_gene: TRBV6-5
j_gene: TRBJ2-5
d_gene: -
CDR3aa: CASSYEGKGTQYF
CDR3nt: TGTGCCAGCAGTTACGAGGGAAAAGGGACCCAGTACTTC

abundance: -
v_gene: TRBV27
j_gene: TRBJ2-3
d_gene: -
CDR3aa: CASRDLSTDTQYF
CDR3nt: TGTGCCAGCAGGGACCTCAGCACAGATACGCAGTATTTT

abundance: -
v_gene: TRBV6-1
j_gene: TRBJ1-6
d_gene: TRBD1
CDR3aa: CASSEDRGNSPLHF
CDR3nt: TGTGCCAGCAGTGAAGACAGGGGAAATTCACCCCTCCACTTT

abundance: -
v_gene: TRBV10-3
j_gene: TRBJ1-5
d_gene: -
CDR3aa: CAISGEPSNQPQHF
CDR3nt: TGTGCCATCAGTGGGGAACCCAGCAATCAGCCCCAGCATTTT

abundance: -
v_gene: TRBV4-2
j_gene: TRBJ2-5
d_gene: -
CDR3aa: CASSQVADPTYQETQYF
CDR3nt: TGTGCCAGCAGCCAAGTCGCGGATCCAACTTACCAAGAGACCCAGTACTTC

abundance: -
v_gene: TRBV29-1
j_gene: TRBJ2-7
d_gene: -
CDR3aa: CSVEEEDSYEQYF
CDR3nt: TGCAGCGTTGAAGAAGAGGACAGTTACGAGCAGTACTTC

abundance: -
v_gene: TRBV5-6
j_gene: TRBJ2-5
d_gene: TRBD2
CDR3aa: CASSASGRGQETQYF
CDR3nt: TGTGCCAGCAGCGCTAGCGGGAGGGGACAAGAGACCCAGTACTTC

abundance: medium-sized
v_gene: TRBV5-6
j_gene: TRBJ1-3
d_gene: -
CDR3aa: CASSPSGGNTIYF
CDR3nt: TGTGCCAGCAGCCCATCTGGGGGAAACACCATATATTTT

abundance: -
v_gene: TRBV7-9
j_gene: TRBJ1-5
d_gene: TRBD1
CDR3aa: CASSLGPGQGDQPQHF
CDR3nt: TGTGCCAGCAGCTTAGGACCGGGACAGGGTGATCAGCCCCAGCATTTT

abundance: -
v_gene: TRBV6-5
j_gene: TRBJ2-7
d_gene: -
CDR3aa: CASSYSGDKTYEQYF
CDR3nt: TGTGCCAGCAGTTACTCTGGGGACAAGACCTACGAGCAGTACTTC

abundance: -
v_gene: TRBV2
j_gene: TRBJ2-7
d_gene: TRBD2
CDR3aa: CASSGGPSGRVNEQYF
CDR3nt: TGTGCCAGCAGTGGGGGACCTAGCGGGAGAGTGAACGAGCAGTACTTC

abundance: -
v_gene: TRBV15
j_gene: TRBJ2-5
d_gene: TRBD2
CDR3aa: CATSRDVRLAGGEETQYF
CDR3nt: TGTGCCACCAGCAGAGACGTACGACTAGCGGGAGGGGAAGAGACCCAGTACTTC

abundance: -
v_gene: TRBV6-6
j_gene: TRBJ2-7
d_gene: -
CDR3aa: CASSALSKGGEQYF
CDR3nt: TGTGCCAGCAGTGCCCTCTCAAAGGGAGGCGAGCAGTACTTC

abundance: -
v_gene: TRBV11-2
j_gene: TRBJ1-6
d_gene: -
CDR3aa: CASSLKIVGSPLHF
CDR3nt: TGTGCCAGCAGCTTAAAGATAGTGGGGTCACCCCTCCACTTT

abundance: -
v_gene: TRBV7-8
j_gene: TRBJ2-2
d_gene: -
CDR3aa: CASSLDSSGELFF
CDR3nt: TGTGCCAGCAGCTTAGATTCCTCCGGGGAGCTGTTTTTT

abundance: -
v_gene: TRBV5-1
j_gene: TRBJ1-3
d_gene: TRBD1
CDR3aa: CASSGTGNGNTIYF
CDR3nt: TGCGCCAGCAGCGGGACAGGGAATGGAAACACCATATATTTT

abundance: once
v_gene: TRBV2
j_gene: TRBJ1-2
d_gene: -
CDR3aa: CASRPEAGPSRGYTF
CDR3nt: TGTGCCAGCAGACCGGAGGCAGGGCCTTCTAGGGGCTACACCTTC

abundance: -
v_gene: TRBV27
j_gene: TRBJ2-5
d_gene: TRBD1
CDR3aa: CASSIIGQGQETQYF
CDR3nt: TGTGCCAGCAGTATAATTGGACAGGGGCAAGAGACCCAGTACTTC

abundance: few
v_gene: TRBV19
j_gene: TRBJ1-1
d_gene: -
CDR3aa: CASFSLQSNTEAFF
CDR3nt: TGTGCCAGTTTCAGCTTACAATCGAACACTGAAGCTTTCTTT

abundance: -
v_gene: TRBV25-1
j_gene: TRBJ2-7
d_gene: TRBD2
CDR3aa: CASSEWNSGKGISYEQYF
CDR3nt: TGTGCCAGCAGTGAATGGAATAGCGGGAAGGGGATTTCCTACGAGCAGTACTTC

abundance: -
v_gene: TRBV19
j_gene: TRBJ1-5
d_gene: -
CDR3aa: CASSTPHGLEPQHF
CDR3nt: TGTGCCAGTAGTACCCCACACGGTCTGGAGCCCCAGCATTTT

abundance: -
v_gene: TRBV14
j_gene: TRBJ2-7
d_gene: TRBD2
CDR3aa: CASKMSGRALEQYF
CDR3nt: TGTGCCAGCAAGATGAGCGGGAGGGCCCTCGAGCAGTACTTC

abundance: -
v_gene: TRBV21-1
j_gene: TRBJ2-5
d_gene: -
CDR3aa: CASSSRTGQPFQETQYF
CDR3nt: TGTGCCAGCAGCTCCCGTACAGGGCAGCCTTTCCAAGAGACCCAGTACTTC

abundance: -
v_gene: TRBV7-8
j_gene: TRBJ1-5
d_gene: -
CDR3aa: CASSLAGEGSNQPQHF
CDR3nt: TGTGCCAGCAGCTTAGCGGGGGAAGGTAGCAATCAGCCCCAGCATTTT

abundance: once
v_gene: TRBV5-1
j_gene: TRBJ2-5
d_gene: TRBD1
CDR3aa: CASSFTQQGWETQYF
CDR3nt: TGCGCCAGCAGCTTCACCCAACAGGGGTGGGAGACCCAGTACTTC

abundance: -
v_gene: TRBV5-6
j_gene: TRBJ1-5
d_gene: -
CDR3aa: CASSLQGGSGQPQHF
CDR3nt: TGTGCCAGCAGCCTACAGGGTGGCAGCGGTCAGCCCCAGCATTTT

abundance: -
v_gene: TRBV6-1
j_gene: TRBJ2-2
d_gene: -
CDR3aa: CASSGSRGGTGELFF
CDR3nt: TGTGCCAGCAGTGGGAGTAGGGGAGGCACCGGGGAGCTGTTTTTT

abundance: -
v_gene: TRBV6-5
j_gene: TRBJ1-6
d_gene: TRBD1
CDR3aa: CASRGQGNSPLHF
CDR3nt: TGTGCCAGCAGAGGACAGGGAAATTCACCCCTCCACTTT

abundance: -
v_gene: TRBV9
j_gene: TRBJ1-3
d_gene: -
CDR3aa: CASSENKGNTIYF
CDR3nt: TGTGCCAGCAGCGAAAACAAAGGAAACACCATATATTTT

abundance: -
v_gene: TRBV5-1
j_gene: TRBJ2-3
d_gene: -
CDR3aa: CASSHWDFTDTQYF
CDR3nt: TGCGCCAGCAGCCACTGGGACTTCACAGATACGCAGTATTTT

abundance: few
v_gene: TRBV6-1
j_gene: TRBJ1-4
d_gene: -
CDR3aa: CAIEKLFF
CDR3nt: TGTGCCATTGAAAAACTGTTTTTT

abundance: -
v_gene: TRBV6-4
j_gene: TRBJ2-3
d_gene: TRBD2
CDR3aa: CASSADSGIGDTQYF
CDR3nt: TGTGCCAGCAGTGCGGATAGCGGGATCGGAGATACGCAGTATTTT

abundance: -
v_gene: TRBV6-5
j_gene: TRBJ2-3
d_gene: -
CDR3aa: CASRIEDTQYF
CDR3nt: TGTGCCAGCAGAATCGAGGATACGCAGTATTTT

abundance: -
v_gene: TRBV7-9
j_gene: TRBJ2-1
d_gene: -
CDR3aa: CASSLTRGRLEQFF
CDR3nt: TGTGCCAGCAGCTTAACGCGGGGTCGCCTTGAGCAGTTCTTC